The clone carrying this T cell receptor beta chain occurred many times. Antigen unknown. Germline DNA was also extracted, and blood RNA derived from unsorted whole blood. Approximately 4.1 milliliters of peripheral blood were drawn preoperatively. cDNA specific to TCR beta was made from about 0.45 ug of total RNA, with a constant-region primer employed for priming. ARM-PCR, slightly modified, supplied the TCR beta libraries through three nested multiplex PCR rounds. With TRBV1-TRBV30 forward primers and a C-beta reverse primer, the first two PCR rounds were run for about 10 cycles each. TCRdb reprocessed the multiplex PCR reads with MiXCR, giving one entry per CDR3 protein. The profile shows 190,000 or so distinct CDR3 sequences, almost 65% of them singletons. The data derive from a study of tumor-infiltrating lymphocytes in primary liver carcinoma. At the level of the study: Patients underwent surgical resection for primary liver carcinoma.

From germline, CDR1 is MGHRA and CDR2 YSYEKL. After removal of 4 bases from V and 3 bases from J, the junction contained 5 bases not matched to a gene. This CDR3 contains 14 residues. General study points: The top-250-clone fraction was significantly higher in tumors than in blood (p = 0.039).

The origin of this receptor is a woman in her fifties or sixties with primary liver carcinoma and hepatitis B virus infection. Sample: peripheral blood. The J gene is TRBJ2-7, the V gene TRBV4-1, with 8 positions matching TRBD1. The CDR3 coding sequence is TGCGCCAGCAGCCTTGGACAGGGAGGCTACGAGCAGTACTTC. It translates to CASSLGQGGYEQYF.